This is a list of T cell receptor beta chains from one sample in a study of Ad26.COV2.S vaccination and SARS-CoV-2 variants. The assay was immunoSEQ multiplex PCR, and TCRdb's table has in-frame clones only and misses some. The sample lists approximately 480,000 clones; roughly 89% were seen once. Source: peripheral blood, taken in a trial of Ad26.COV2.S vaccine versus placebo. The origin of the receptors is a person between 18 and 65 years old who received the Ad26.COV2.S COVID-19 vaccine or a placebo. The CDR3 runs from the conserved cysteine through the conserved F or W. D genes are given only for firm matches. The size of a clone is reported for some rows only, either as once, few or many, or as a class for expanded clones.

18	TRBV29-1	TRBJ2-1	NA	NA	TGCAGCGTTGAAGGGATAACCGGGACCTCAAGCTCCTACAATGAGCAGTTCTTC	CSVEGITGTSSSYNEQFF
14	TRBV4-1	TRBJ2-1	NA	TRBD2	TGCGCCAGCACCCTGACTAGCGGGACCAATGAGCAGTTCTTC	CASTLTSGTNEQFF
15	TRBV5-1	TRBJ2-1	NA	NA	TGCGCCAGCAGCTTGGCGGGACGGAAGTACAATGAGCAGTTCTTC	CASSLAGRKYNEQFF
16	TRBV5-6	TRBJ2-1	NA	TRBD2	TGTGCCAGCAGCCAGGGACTAGCGGGAGCGGCTAATGAGCAGTTCTTC	CASSQGLAGAANEQFF
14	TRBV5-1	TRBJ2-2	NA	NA	TGCGCCAGCAGCCCGCAGCCCGACACCGGGGAGCTGTTTTTT	CASSPQPDTGELFF
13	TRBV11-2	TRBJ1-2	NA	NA	TGTGCCAGCAGCTTATTGAGGGTCGATGGCTACACCTTC	CASSLLRVDGYTF
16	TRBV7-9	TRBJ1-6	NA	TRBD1	TGTGCCAGCAGCCAGGATCCGGGACAGGGTAATTCACCCCTCCACTTT	CASSQDPGQGNSPLHF
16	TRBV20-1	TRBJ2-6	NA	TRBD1	TGCAGTGCTAATGACAGGGGAAGCTCTGGGGCCAACGTCCTGACTTTC	CSANDRGSSGANVLTF
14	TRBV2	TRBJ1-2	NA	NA	NA	CASSRSTSFGQGTF
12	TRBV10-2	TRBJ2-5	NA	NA	TGCGCCAGCAGTATAAACTGGGAGACCCAGTACTTC	CASSINWETQYF
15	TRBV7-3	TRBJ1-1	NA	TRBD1	TGTGCCAGCAGCCCAACAGGGGGCGCTGGCACTGAAGCTTTCTTT	CASSPTGGAGTEAFF
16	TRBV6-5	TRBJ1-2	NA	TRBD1	TGTGCCAGCAGTTCCGGACAGGGTTCGGCTAACTATGGCTACACCTTC	CASSSGQGSANYGYTF
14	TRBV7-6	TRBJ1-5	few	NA	TGTGCCAGCAGCTCCAATCCAAGCAATCAGCCCCAGCATTTT	CASSSNPSNQPQHF
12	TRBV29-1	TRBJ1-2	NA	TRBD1	TGCAGCGTTCTTGACAGGGAGTATGGCTACACCTTC	CSVLDREYGYTF
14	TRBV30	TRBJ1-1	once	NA	TGTGCCTGGACCATACTACAGGGAATCTCTGAAGCTTTCTTT	CAWTILQGISEAFF
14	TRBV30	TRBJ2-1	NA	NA	TGTGCCTGGAGCACCGAGCAACGGTACAATGAGCAGTTCTTC	CAWSTEQRYNEQFF
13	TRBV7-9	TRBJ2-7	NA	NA	TGTGCCAGCAGCTTAGCGATCGGGTGGGGCTGGTACTTC	CASSLAIGWGWYF
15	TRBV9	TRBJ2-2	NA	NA	TGTGCCAGCAGCGTATTGAACTATAACACCGGGGAGCTGTTTTTT	CASSVLNYNTGELFF
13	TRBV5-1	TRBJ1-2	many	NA	TGCGCCAGCAGCTTGAACAGGGCAAATGGCTACACCTTC	CASSLNRANGYTF
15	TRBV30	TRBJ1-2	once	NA	TGTGCCTGGACAATTTCCCACGGGGGAGCGGGGGGCTACACCTTC	CAWTISHGGAGGYTF
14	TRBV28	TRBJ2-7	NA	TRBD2	TGTGCCAGCAGGGGGGGACTAGGTCGGTACGAGCAGTACTTC	CASRGGLGRYEQYF
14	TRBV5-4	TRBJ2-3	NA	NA	TGTGCCAGCCACAAGGGGGGGGTGGGAGATACGCAGTATTTT	CASHKGGVGDTQYF
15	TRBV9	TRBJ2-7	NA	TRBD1	TGTGCCAGCAGCGCGAGGACAGGCCTGACATTCGAGCAGTACTTC	CASSARTGLTFEQYF
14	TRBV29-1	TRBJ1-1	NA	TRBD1	TGCAGCGTTGGGGCAGGGGGGGCTAACACTGAAGCTTTCTTT	CSVGAGGANTEAFF
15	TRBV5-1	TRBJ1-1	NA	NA	TGCGCCAGCAGCCCTGGGGACACCATGAACACTGAAGCTTTCTTT	CASSPGDTMNTEAFF
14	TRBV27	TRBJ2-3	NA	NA	TGTGCCAGCAGTTTAGGAGGTGGCACAGATACGCAGTATTTT	CASSLGGGTDTQYF
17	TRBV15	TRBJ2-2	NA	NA	TGTGCCACCAGCAGAGATTTAGGCGGGACGGGCACCGGGGAGCTGTTTTTT	CATSRDLGGTGTGELFF
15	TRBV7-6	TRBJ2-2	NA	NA	TGTGCCAGCAGCTTAGGCCCCCCACCCGCCGGGGAGCTGTTTTTT	CASSLGPPPAGELFF
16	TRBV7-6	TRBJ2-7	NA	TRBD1	TGTGCCAGCAGCCCCGGCCCCGGGACAGGGCTCTACGAGCAGTACTTC	CASSPGPGTGLYEQYF
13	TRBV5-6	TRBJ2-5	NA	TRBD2	TGTGCCAGCAGTGAGGGGCGGGAGGAGACCCAGTACTTC	CASSEGREETQYF
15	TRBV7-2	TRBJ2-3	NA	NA	TGTGCCAGCAGCTTAGGGGACACGCGTGCAGATACGCAGTATTTT	CASSLGDTRADTQYF
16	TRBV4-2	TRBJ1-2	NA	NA	TGTGCCAGCAGCCAACCTCAATCCCCAGGGTTCTATGGCTACACCTTC	CASSQPQSPGFYGYTF
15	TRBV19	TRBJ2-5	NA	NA	TGTGCCAGTAGTATACGGACCGGCGGTGGGGAGACCCAGTACTTC	CASSIRTGGGETQYF
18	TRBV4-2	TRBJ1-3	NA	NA	TGTGCCAGCAGCCAAGATAAGGACCGGGCCCCCTCTGGAAACACCATATATTTT	CASSQDKDRAPSGNTIYF
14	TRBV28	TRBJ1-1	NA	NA	TGTGCCAGCAGTTTGACCGGATTGAACACTGAAGCTTTCTTT	CASSLTGLNTEAFF
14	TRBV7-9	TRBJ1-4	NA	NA	TGTGCCAGCAGCCCGGGACAAGCAAATGAAAAACTGTTTTTT	CASSPGQANEKLFF
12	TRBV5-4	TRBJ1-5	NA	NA	TGTGCCAGCAGCTTGGTTGATCAGCCCCAGCATTTT	CASSLVDQPQHF
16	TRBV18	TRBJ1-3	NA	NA	TGTGCCAGCCTCGACGCGGGGGTAATCCCCGGAAACACCATATATTTT	CASLDAGVIPGNTIYF
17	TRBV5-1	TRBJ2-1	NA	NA	TGCGCCAGCAGCTTGGGGGTGGTCCCGGGCCGGGGCAATGAGCAGTTCTTC	CASSLGVVPGRGNEQFF
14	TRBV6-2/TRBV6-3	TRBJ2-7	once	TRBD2	TGTGCCAGCAGTCTCGGACTAGCCTCCTACGAGCAGTACTTC	CASSLGLASYEQYF
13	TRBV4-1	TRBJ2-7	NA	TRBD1	TGCGCCAGCAGCCTTGGGACAGCCTACGAGCAGTACTTC	CASSLGTAYEQYF
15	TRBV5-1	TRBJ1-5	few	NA	TGCGCCAGCCGCCGGGACATTGATAGCAATCAGCCCCAGCATTTT	CASRRDIDSNQPQHF
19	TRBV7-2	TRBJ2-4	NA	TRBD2	TGTGCCAGCAGCTTAGCTTGGACTAGCGGGAGGGGGGCAAAAAACATTCAGTACTTC	CASSLAWTSGRGAKNIQYF
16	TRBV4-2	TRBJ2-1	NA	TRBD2	TGTGCCAGCAGCCAAGAGCGGGGGGCCCTCGGCAATGAGCAGTTCTTC	CASSQERGALGNEQFF